Listed below are T cell receptor beta chains from one sample, sequenced in a study of T cell changes during pregnancy in multiple sclerosis. Generated by immunoSEQ multiplex PCR, the TCRdb table keeps only in-frame clones and is missing some. Among about 53,000 clones listed, about nine tenths were seen once. The input for sequencing was CD4+ T cells from peripheral blood mononuclear cells, taken in the third trimester of pregnancy. The receptor set was obtained from a female donor with multiple sclerosis, enrolled in a pregnancy study. Both conserved end residues are part of each CDR3. The D gene is left open where the match is weak. Clone size, where shown, is once, few, many, or a class for clones that have expanded.

TRBV6-5,NA,TRBD1,TRBJ1-1,TGTGCCAGCAGTTACTCGAGACAGGGATTCGCTGAAGCTTTCTTT,CASSYSRQGFAEAFF
TRBV19,NA,TRBD1,TRBJ1-1,TGTGCCAGTAGTCCCCGGACAGGAGTTAACACTGAAGCTTTCTTT,CASSPRTGVNTEAFF
TRBV11-1,once,NA,TRBJ1-1,TGTGCCAGCAGCTTAGAGGACCCCAGGGAGGGTGGCACTGAAGCTTTCTTT,CASSLEDPREGGTEAFF
TRBV5-1,NA,NA,TRBJ1-2,TGCGCCAGCAGTATGGAGGGGAACTATGGCTACACCTTC,CASSMEGNYGYTF
TRBV21-1,NA,NA,TRBJ1-5,TGTGCCAGCAGCCACTACTTGACTTATAGCAATCAGCCCCAGCATTTT,CASSHYLTYSNQPQHF
TRBV11-2,NA,TRBD2,TRBJ2-3,TGTGCCAGCAGCGTACAGCGGGGGGGCAAGGATACGCAGTATTTT,CASSVQRGGKDTQYF
TRBV4-1,NA,NA,TRBJ1-5,TGCGCCAGCAGCCAAGTCGGGGTCAATCAGCCCCAGCATTTT,CASSQVGVNQPQHF
TRBV5-6,NA,NA,TRBJ2-5,TGTGCCAGCAGCCAGAGACAGGACCGTAGGACCCAGTACTTC,CASSQRQDRRTQYF
TRBV2,NA,NA,TRBJ1-1,TGTGCCAGCAGGGGCCAGGGGTTCACTGAAGCTTTCTTT,CASRGQGFTEAFF
TRBV4-1,NA,TRBD2,TRBJ2-3,TGCGCCAGCAGCCAAGTAGGGCGGGGGAAAATAGATACGCAGTATTTT,CASSQVGRGKIDTQYF
TRBV13,NA,NA,TRBJ2-5,TGTGCCAGCAGCTTAAGGGGAGAGACCCAGTACTTC,CASSLRGETQYF
TRBV6-1,NA,TRBD2,TRBJ2-3,TGTGCCAGCAGTGAAGCCCTGGGACTAGGGACAGATACGCAGTATTTT,CASSEALGLGTDTQYF
TRBV19,once,TRBD1,TRBJ1-2,TGTGCCAGTAGGTGGTGGAGACAGGGAAGCTATGGCTACACCTTC,CASRWWRQGSYGYTF
TRBV7-6,NA,TRBD1,TRBJ2-5,TGTGCCAGCAGCACGCAGGACAGGGGGCCGGAGACCCAGTACTTC,CASSTQDRGPETQYF
TRBV10-3,NA,TRBD1,TRBJ2-7,TGTGCCATCAGTTCGGACAGGGCCTACGAGCAGTACTTC,CAISSDRAYEQYF
TRBV10-3,NA,TRBD1,TRBJ1-4,TGTGCCATCAGTGACCCGGGACAGTCAGATGAAAAACTGTTTTTT,CAISDPGQSDEKLFF
TRBV2,NA,TRBD2,TRBJ2-1,TGTGCCAGCAGTGAAGCGTGGCGGGGGGACGATGAGCAGTTCTTC,CASSEAWRGDDEQFF
TRBV2,once,NA,TRBJ1-2,TGTGCCAGCAGTGCGGACACTGCACATGGCTACACCTTC,CASSADTAHGYTF
TRBV7-2,NA,TRBD2,TRBJ2-1,TGTGCCAGCAGCCGGGGTCGGGGGGGCCTTGGCGCTGAGCAGTTCTTC,CASSRGRGGLGAEQFF
TRBV6-5,NA,NA,TRBJ1-1,TGTGCCAGCAGCCTACTGGGAGAAACGATGGCTTTCTTT,CASSLLGETMAFF
TRBV5-4,NA,TRBD1,TRBJ2-3,TGTGCCAGCAGCCCGGCGACAGGGGTCCAAGATACGCAGTATTTT,CASSPATGVQDTQYF
TRBV7-8,few,TRBD2,TRBJ2-1,TGTGCCAGCAGTCGTGCTCCGGGACTAGCGGGGGGATACAATGAGCAGTTCTTC,CASSRAPGLAGGYNEQFF
TRBV19,NA,TRBD1,TRBJ1-1,TGTGCCAGTAGTATACAACAGGGGACTGAAGCTTTCTTT,CASSIQQGTEAFF
TRBV19,NA,NA,TRBJ1-5,TGTGCCAGTAGTATTAGCGGCAATCAGCCCCAGCATTTT,CASSISGNQPQHF
TRBV18,NA,TRBD1,TRBJ1-5,TGTGCCAGCTCACTGATCGACAATACAGGGGCATCCGCTCAGCCCCAGCATTTT,CASSLIDNTGASAQPQHF
TRBV5-6,NA,TRBD1,TRBJ2-7,TGTGCCAGCAGCTCCGAGGCCGCCGGGACAGGGTCCTACGAGCAGTACTTC,CASSSEAAGTGSYEQYF
TRBV18,NA,NA,TRBJ1-5,TGTGCCAGCTCACCTGACCTAGTTCAAGGGCCCCAGCATTTT,CASSPDLVQGPQHF
TRBV27,NA,TRBD1,TRBJ1-1,TGTGCCAGCAGTCCCACAGGACAGGGAATTGAAGCTTTCTTT,CASSPTGQGIEAFF
TRBV6-6,NA,NA,TRBJ1-1,TGTGCCAGCATGGGAGAGGGTTACACTGAAGCTTTCTTT,CASMGEGYTEAFF
TRBV5-1,NA,TRBD1,TRBJ1-2,TGCGCCAGCAGCTTAGGACAGGAGAACTATGGCTACACCTTC,CASSLGQENYGYTF
TRBV11-3,NA,TRBD1,TRBJ1-1,TGTGCCAGCAGCCTAGACAGGGATTATGGCACTGAAGCTTTCTTT,CASSLDRDYGTEAFF
TRBV9,NA,NA,TRBJ1-4,TGTGCCAGCAGCGGGGCAGGGGAATTTTATGAAAAACTGTTTTTT,CASSGAGEFYEKLFF
TRBV18,once,NA,TRBJ2-5,TGTGCCAGCTCACCATCAGGGGTACAAGAGACCCAGTACTTC,CASSPSGVQETQYF
TRBV19,NA,NA,TRBJ1-6,TGTGCCAGTAGCGCGACAGGTAATTCACCCCTCCACTTT,CASSATGNSPLHF
TRBV6-4,NA,NA,TRBJ1-5,TGTGCCAGCAGTGTGACAGACAATCAGCCCCAGCATTTT,CASSVTDNQPQHF
TRBV6-5,once,NA,TRBJ2-7,TGTGCCAGCAGTTACTCCCGGGACTCCAATACCTACGAGCAGTACTTC,CASSYSRDSNTYEQYF
TRBV5-4,once,TRBD1,TRBJ1-4,TGTGCCAGCAGCTACCAGGGGGGTGATGAAAAACTGTTTTTT,CASSYQGGDEKLFF
TRBV2,few,NA,TRBJ1-5,TGTGCCATCGGGGGGGGAAATCAGCCCCAGCATTTT,CAIGGGNQPQHF
TRBV5-6,NA,TRBD1,TRBJ1-2,TGTGCCAGCAGCTTCCCGGGACAGCTACTTTCTGGCTACACCTTC,CASSFPGQLLSGYTF
TRBV27,NA,NA,TRBJ1-1,TGTGCCAGCAGTTCATTACTGACAGGATTCCGAACTGAAGCTTTCTTT,CASSSLLTGFRTEAFF
TRBV19,once,NA,TRBJ1-5,TGTGCCAGTAGTATCAGTATTTATAGCAATCAGCCCCAGCATTTT,CASSISIYSNQPQHF
TRBV5-4,NA,NA,TRBJ2-1,TGTGCCAGCAGCTTCGCGACAGCCCTATCCAGGAACGCAAAACCCGAGCAGTTCTTC,CASSFATALSRNAKPEQFF
TRBV13,NA,TRBD1,TRBJ1-1,TGTGCCAGCAGCGGCCGACAGGGTTTAGTACTAATGAACACTGAAGCTTTCTTT,CASSGRQGLVLMNTEAFF
TRBV5-1,NA,NA,TRBJ1-6,TGCGCCAGCAGCTGGGACTTGTTGTCACCCCTCCACTTT,CASSWDLLSPLHF
TRBV7-2,once,NA,TRBJ2-7,TGTGCCAGCAGCTTAGACAGGAGCTCCTACGAGCAGTACTTC,CASSLDRSSYEQYF
TRBV11-2,NA,NA,TRBJ1-6,TGTGCCAGCAGATTCGCAGGGGTGCCCGAACCCCTCCACTTT,CASRFAGVPEPLHF
TRBV27,NA,TRBD1,TRBJ2-5,TGTGCCAGCAGTTTCCTACAGGGGAAGGGCCAAGAGACCCAGTACTTC,CASSFLQGKGQETQYF
TRBV2,NA,NA,TRBJ1-2,TGTGCCAGCAGCGCACAGGTTGGCTACACCTTC,CASSAQVGYTF
TRBV27,NA,NA,TRBJ2-4,TGTGCCAGCAGATTAGACAGGCTCGCCAAAAACATTCAGTACTTC,CASRLDRLAKNIQYF